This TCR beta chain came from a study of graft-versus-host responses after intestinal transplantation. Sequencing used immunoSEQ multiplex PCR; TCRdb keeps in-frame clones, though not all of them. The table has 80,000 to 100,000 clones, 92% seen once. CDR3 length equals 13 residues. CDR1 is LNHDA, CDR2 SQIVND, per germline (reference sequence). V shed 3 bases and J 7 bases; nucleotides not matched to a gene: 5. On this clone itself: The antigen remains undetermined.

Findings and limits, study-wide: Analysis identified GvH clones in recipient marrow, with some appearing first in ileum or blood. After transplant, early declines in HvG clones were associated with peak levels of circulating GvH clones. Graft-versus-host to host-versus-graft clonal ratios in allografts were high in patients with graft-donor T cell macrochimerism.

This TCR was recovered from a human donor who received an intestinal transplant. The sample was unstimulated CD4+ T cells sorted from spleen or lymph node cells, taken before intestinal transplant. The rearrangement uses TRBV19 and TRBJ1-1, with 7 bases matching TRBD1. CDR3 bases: TGTGCCAGTAGTATGAAGGGGGCGTTTGAAGCTTTCTTT. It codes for CASSMKGAFEAFF.